These 8 T cell receptor beta chains came from one sample sequenced in a study of blood T cell repertoires in COVID-19. This table comes from immunoSEQ multiplex PCR, and its TCRdb copy is limited to in-frame clones, with some not included. The data contain 100,000 to 150,000 clones, around 87% of them singletons. Sequencing was performed on peripheral blood. The source is a man aged 65-85 years with active COVID-19.

The chain recombines TRBV5-1 with TRBJ2-2, with D tentatively TRBD2 (6 bases). The CDR3 is made up of 16 amino acids. Germline V CDR1 and CDR2: SGHRS, YFSETQ. Trimming stripped 0 bases from V and 2 bases from J, with 11 bases between. The CDR3 DNA follows: TGCGCCAGCAGCTTGGTAGGAGGGCCCAACACCGGGGAGCTGTTTTTT. Residues: CASSLVGGPNTGELFF.

The V and J genes are TRBV27 and TRBJ2-5; D is perhaps TRBD2 (6 bases). Trimming cost V 2 bases and J 4 bases, with 11 bases left between them. The CDR3 length is 14 residues. Germline V gene sequence: CDR1 MNHEY, CDR2 SMNVEV (reference sequence). DNA of the CDR3: TGTGCCAGCAGTTTAGGGGTCGGGGGAGAGACCCAGTACTTC. Protein: CASSLGVGGETQYF.

Details on this clone: A read error may account for a junction end that differs from germline. This rearrangement joins TRBV6-6 to TRBJ2-7; 16 bases line up with TRBD2. CDR1 is MNHNY and CDR2 is SVGAGI in the germline V gene (reference sequence). The length of the CDR3 is 14 residues. CDR3 coding DNA: TGTGCCAGCAGCGCCGGGACTAGCGGGAGGGCCGCGCACTTC. It yields the protein CASSAGTSGRAAHF.

The CDR3: CASSLLGSPTGELFF. The CDR3, as DNA: TGTGCCAGCAGCCTCCTCGGGAGCCCCACCGGGGAGCTGTTTTTT. The rearrangement links TRBV5-4 to TRBJ2-2; TRBD2 is a possible D gene (6 bases). Germline CDR1 reads SGHNT; CDR2 reads YYREEE (reference sequence). The CDR3 runs 15 residues. Between the trimmed V and J ends, which lost 4 bases and 4 bases, there was a span of 14 bases.

The chain joins TRBV7-9 to TRBJ1-3, with a tentative D call TRBD1 (5 bases). Per germline, CDR1 SEHNR and CDR2 FQNEAQ (reference sequence). V lost 2 bases and J 4 bases, leaving 12 bases between the germline ends. The CDR3 is 15 amino acids. The CDR3 DNA reads as TGTGCCAGCAGCTTAAGCTCGACAGCGGGAAACACCATATATTTT. It translates to CASSLSSTAGNTIYF.

This clone is a singleton in its sample. The V call is TRBV7-3, the J call TRBJ2-3; a possible D gene is TRBD2 (8 bases). The CDR3 runs 16 residues. Germline V gene lookup returns CDR1 SGHTA and CDR2 FQGTGA. The V end was cut by 6 bases, the J end by 4 bases, with 20 bases between. The CDR3 sequence: CASSLAGTRGPDTQYF. CDR3 bases: TGTGCCAGCAGTTTAGCCGGGACTAGGGGGCCAGATACGCAGTATTTT. Filled out from reference TRBV7-3 and TRBJ2-3, the complete variable domain reads GAGVSQTPSNKVTEKGKYVELRCDPISGHTALYWYRQSLGQGPEFLIYFQGTGAADDSGLPNDRFFAVRPEGSVSTLKIQRTERGDSAVYLCASSLAGTRGPDTQYFGPGTRLTVL.

The genes are TRBV7-2 and TRBJ1-1; D is possibly TRBD1 (6 bases). V was trimmed by 1 base and J by 0 bases, leaving 9 bases between them. This CDR3 has 15 residues. The germline V gene has CDR1 SGHTA and CDR2 FQGNSA. DNA of the CDR3: TGTGCCAGCAGCTTAGGGGGACATCTGAACACTGAAGCTTTCTTT. Amino acids: CASSLGGHLNTEAFF.

The rearrangement joins TRBV3-1 (or the pseudogene TRBV3-2) to TRBJ1-1; no clear D gene. CDR3 length equals 13 residues. From germline, CDR1 is LGHDT and CDR2 YNNKEL (reference sequence). V dropped 5 bases and J dropped 6 bases, with 13 bases sitting between them. The CDR3 nucleotides read TGTGCCAGCAGCTTACGGGGAGGCCCTGAAGCTTTCTTT. Translation gives CASSLRGGPEAFF.